Below are 26 T cell receptor beta chains sequenced from a single sample in a study of Ad26.COV2.S vaccination and SARS-CoV-2 variants. Treatment of the sample: 15 to 20 received Ad26.COV2.S at low or high dose, single or two shots; about 5 received placebo; per-sample allocation not given. Day 63 following the first vaccine or placebo injection was when the samples were taken. Only in-frame clones appear in the TCRdb table, and some are missing; sequencing was by immunoSEQ multiplex PCR. The table includes hundreds of thousands of clones, roughly 89% detected once. Sample: peripheral blood, taken in a trial of Ad26.COV2.S vaccine versus placebo. These receptors all come from a person between 18 and 65 years old who received the Ad26.COV2.S COVID-19 vaccine or a placebo.

This chain joins TRBV19 and TRBJ2-2; D gene ambiguous. Germline V gene sequence: CDR1 LNHDA, CDR2 SQIVND (reference sequence). The germline V and J ends were trimmed by 4 bases and 5 bases, with 17 bases remaining between them. The CDR3 consists of 16 residues. Here the CDR3 DNA reads TGTGCCAGTAGTACCCTCTACATCTATGGTACCGGGGAGCTGTTTTTT. Encoded protein: CASSTLYIYGTGELFF.

V usage is TRBV30 and J usage is TRBJ1-1; unclear D gene. Trimming removed 0 bases from V and 9 bases from J, with 14 bases in between. The CDR3 contains 13 residues. The germline CDR1 and CDR2 sequences are GTSNPN and SVGIG (reference sequence). The CDR3 sequence: CAWSVLSPRKAFF. The CDR3 coding sequence is TGTGCCTGGAGTGTTCTGTCGCCACGTAAAGCTTTCTTT.

V usage is TRBV5-8 and J usage is TRBJ2-1; 14 bases fit TRBD2. Per the germline V gene, CDR1 is SGHTS and CDR2 is YDEGEE. After removal of 0 bases from V and 6 bases from J, the junction contained 2 bases not matched to a gene. The CDR3 contains 16 residues. CDR3 DNA: TGTGCCAGCAGCTTGGCCGGGACTAGCGGGAGCAATGAGCAGTTCTTC. Its translation: CASSLAGTSGSNEQFF.

The chain has TRBV5-6 and TRBJ2-5; no clear D gene. V lost 3 bases, J lost 5 bases, and 14 bases lay in between. The CDR3 runs 14 residues. The germline V gene encodes CDR1 SGHDT and CDR2 YYEEEE. DNA of the CDR3: TGTGCCAGCAGCTCCCCGGTGCGCGCGGAGACCCAGTACTTC. This encodes CASSSPVRAETQYF.

The chain links TRBV27 to TRBJ2-4; possibly TRBD2 for D (6 bases). This CDR3 region has 13 residues. The V gene's germline CDR1 is MNHEY and CDR2 SMNVEV (reference sequence). Deletions cut 6 bases from V and 6 bases from J, with 12 bases between. The CDR3 sequence is CASRGGGINIQYF. The CDR3 bases are TGTGCCAGCAGGGGTGGGGGGATAAACATTCAGTACTTC.

The rearrangement joins TRBV10-3 to TRBJ1-5; D ambiguous. The germline gives CDR1 ENHRY, CDR2 SYGVKD. V lost 8 bases to trimming and J lost 8 bases, with 16 bases between them. This CDR3 contains 13 residues. As DNA, the CDR3 is TGTGCCATCCGGGCGGAGGCGGAGGAGCCCCAGCATTTT. Translated: CAIRAEAEEPQHF.

The chain is built from TRBV25-1 and TRBJ2-1; 15 nucleotides agree with TRBD2. V trimming: 6 bases; J trimming: 9 bases; junction bases outside the gene matches: 9. The CDR3 runs 16 residues. The germline gives CDR1 MGHDK, CDR2 SYGVNS. The CDR3 is CASRLGTSGRMSEQFF. The DNA for the CDR3 is TGTGCCAGCAGGCTTGGGACTAGCGGGAGGATGAGTGAGCAGTTCTTC.

The chain joins TRBV19 to TRBJ1-5; possible D gene TRBD1, 5 bases. Trimming left V 5 bases short and J 2 bases short, with 10 bases between. The germline CDR1 and CDR2 sequences are LNHDA and SQIVND (reference sequence). This CDR3 contains 14 residues. The CDR3 reads CASSGQGGNQPQHF. Written as DNA, the CDR3 is TGTGCCAGTAGTGGCCAGGGAGGCAATCAGCCCCAGCATTTT.

This chain uses TRBV7-2 with TRBJ1-4; D gene unclear. The CDR3 has 13 amino acids. CDR1 and CDR2 from the germline V gene are SGHTA and FQGNSA. The V end lost 1 base, the J end lost 10 bases, and 10 bases lay between the germline ends. The CDR3 loop is CASSLVHSSKLFF. DNA of the CDR3: TGTGCCAGCAGCTTAGTGCATTCTTCAAAACTGTTTTTT. Drawing the rest from reference TRBV7-2 and TRBJ1-4, the complete variable domain is GAGVSQSPSNKVTEKGKDVELRCDPISGHTALYWYRQSLGQGLEFLIYFQGNSAPDKSGLPSDRFSAERTGGSVSTLTIQRTQQEDSAVYLCASSLVHSSKLFFGSGTQLSVL.

The chain joins TRBV7-9 to TRBJ2-5; D might be TRBD1 (6 bases). The germline CDR1 and CDR2 sequences are SEHNR and FQNEAQ (reference sequence). The CDR3 runs 14 residues. The ends were cut back, 2 bases at V and 3 bases at J, with 10 bases in the middle. The CDR3 loop is CASSLRNREETQYF. CDR3 nucleotide sequence: TGTGCCAGCAGCTTACGCAACAGGGAAGAGACCCAGTACTTC.

The rearrangement uses TRBV7-9 and TRBJ1-4; weak D call: TRBD1 (5 bases). There are 15 residues in the CDR3. The V end lost 1 base, the J end lost 10 bases, and 16 bases lay between the germline ends. Per germline, CDR1 SEHNR and CDR2 FQNEAQ (reference sequence). The CDR3 DNA follows: TGTGCCAGCAGCTTAGTGGCGGGCCCGGGGGGAAAACTGTTTTTT. Translating it yields CASSLVAGPGGKLFF.

The rearrangement uses TRBV5-1 and TRBJ2-7; no definite D call. Germline CDR1 and CDR2: SGHRS and YFSETQ. The CDR3 runs to 13 residues. Trimming stripped 4 bases from V and 1 base from J, with 9 bases between. CDR3 nucleotides: TGCGCCAGCAGCAGTCAGGTGTCCTACGAGCAGTACTTC. Protein product: CASSSQVSYEQYF.

V is TRBV2 and J is TRBJ1-5; the D gene is possibly TRBD1 (6 bases). The CDR3 runs to 14 residues. Germline CDR1 SNHLY, CDR2 FYNNEI. Trimming shortened V by 3 bases and J by 5 bases, and 11 bases separated the two germline ends. CDR3 amino acids: CASSDLNRDQPQHF. CDR3 coding DNA: TGTGCCAGCAGTGATCTAAACAGGGATCAGCCCCAGCATTTT.

The table lists this clone with a few counts. The chain is built from TRBV15 and TRBJ1-5, with 7 bases lining up with TRBD1. This CDR3 is 15 amino acids long. The germline gives CDR1 LNHNV, CDR2 YYDKDF (reference sequence). Losses at the gene ends were 5 bases for V and 1 base for J; bases not matched to a gene: 5. DNA of the CDR3: TGTGCCACCAGCGACAGGGCCAACAGCAATCAGCCCCAGCATTTT. Its translation: CATSDRANSNQPQHF.

The chain has TRBV5-1 and TRBJ2-7; either TRBD1 or TRBD2 may fit D (5 bases each). The CDR3 totals 14 residues. Germline CDR1 is SGHRS and CDR2 is YFSETQ. V dropped 0 bases and J dropped 2 bases, with 9 bases sitting between them. The CDR3 bases are TGCGCCAGCAGCTTGGAGGGGAGTCCCTACGAGCAGTACTTC. Its translation: CASSLEGSPYEQYF.

The chain employs TRBV4-1 and TRBJ2-5, with D maybe TRBD2 (5 bases). The CDR3 loop spans 14 amino acids. Trimming pared 1 base from V and 4 bases from J, leaving 10 bases between. Germline V gene lookup returns CDR1 MGHRA and CDR2 YSYEKL. CDR3 protein: CASSQGEGLETQYF. The CDR3 region has the DNA TGCGCCAGCAGCCAAGGTGAGGGTCTAGAGACCCAGTACTTC.

This clone was seen just once. This chain joins TRBV19 and TRBJ2-7, with TRBD2 matching over 7 bases. The junction had 12 bases not matched to a gene; V was cut back by 10 bases and J by 6 bases. The germline CDR1 and CDR2 sequences are LNHDA and SQIVND (reference sequence). This CDR3 comprises 13 residues. The CDR3 protein is CATSKAGVFEQYV. The CDR3 DNA reads as TGTGCCACCAGTAAGGCGGGGGTGTTCGAGCAGTACGTC.

This chain connects TRBV19 to TRBJ2-2; D remains ambiguous. Germline V lookup: CDR1 LNHDA, CDR2 SQIVND (reference sequence). V lost 6 bases and J lost 1, with 12 bases in between. There are 15 residues in the CDR3. The CDR3, as DNA: TGTGCCAGTAGACAATATCAGAAGAACACCGGGGAGCTGTTTTTT. Translated: CASRQYQKNTGELFF. Variable domain in full (rest from reference TRBV19 and TRBJ2-2): DGGITQSPKYLFRKEGQNVTLSCEQNLNHDAMYWYRQDPGQGLRLIYYSQIVNDFQKGDIAEGYSVSREKKESFPLTVTSAQKNPTAFYLCASRQYQKNTGELFFGEGSRLTVL.

This clone was recorded a few times. V usage is TRBV7-2 and J usage is TRBJ2-7; 7 positions match TRBD2. The germline gives CDR1 SGHTA, CDR2 FQGNSA. The CDR3 runs 16 residues. V lost 6 bases and J lost 2; bases outside the gene matches: 13. CDR3: CASSPGGRGGTYEQYV. The DNA for the CDR3 is TGTGCCAGCAGTCCCGGGGGAAGGGGAGGGACCTACGAGCAGTACGTC.

The chain is built from TRBV4-2 and TRBJ1-4; possible D gene TRBD1, 5 bases. The CDR3 loop spans 19 amino acids. Germline V CDR1 and CDR2: LGHNA, YNFKEQ. V was shortened by 1 base and J by 6 bases, with 24 bases between the two germline ends. The CDR3 DNA follows: TGTGCCAGCAGCCAAGTCCCGGGACCCCTTTCAGGTGGAGATGAAAAACTGTTTTTT. This sequence encodes CASSQVPGPLSGGDEKLFF.

The rearrangement uses TRBV4-2 and TRBJ2-7; D not resolved. V was cut by 1 base and J by 7 bases, with 20 bases left in between. Germline-derived CDR1 and CDR2 are LGHNA and YNFKEQ. The CDR3 is 16 residues long. The CDR3 reads CASSQGVRESLREQYF. CDR3 in DNA: TGTGCCAGCAGCCAAGGGGTCCGAGAAAGCCTACGAGAGCAGTACTTC.

The CDR3 DNA reads as TGTGCCAGCAGTTTAGGGCTAACCACCGGGGAGCTGTTTTTT. This translates into CASSLGLTTGELFF. This chain uses TRBV6-6 with TRBJ2-2; D uncertain. V was cut by 4 bases and J by 4 bases, with 10 bases left in between. The germline CDR1 and CDR2 sequences are MNHNY and SVGAGI (reference sequence). The CDR3 contains 14 residues.

The chain is built from TRBV7-2 and TRBJ2-4, with D perhaps assigned TRBD1 or TRBD2 (5 bases each). The V end was cut by 4 bases, the J end by 10 bases, with 8 bases between. Germline CDR1 SGHTA, CDR2 FQGNSA. CDR3 length equals 11 residues. The CDR3 coding sequence is TGTGCCAGCAGCTCGGGACCTATTCAGTACTTC. This sequence encodes CASSSGPIQYF.

The chain recombines TRBV27 with TRBJ1-2; D not certain. Germline V gives CDR1 MNHEY, CDR2 SMNVEV (reference sequence). The V and J ends lost 6 bases and 4 bases respectively, with 18 bases between them. The CDR3 has 15 residues. The CDR3 loop reads CASSRWMVRTYGYTF. CDR3 sequence (DNA): TGTGCCAGCAGCCGATGGATGGTACGGACCTATGGCTACACCTTC.

Notes on this clone: Other nucleotide sequences from this sample produce the same CDR3. This chain uses TRBV28 with TRBJ2-3; D is uncertain. Germline V gene sequence: CDR1 MDHEN, CDR2 SYDVKM. Trimming took off 3 bases at V and 6 bases at J, with 4 bases between the two ends. The CDR3 covers 11 residues. The CDR3 loop is CASSLVDTQYF. The CDR3 bases are TGTGCCAGCAGTTTGGTTGATACGCAGTATTTT.

V and J are TRBV18 and TRBJ1-3; 7 bases line up with TRBD1. Germline CDR1 and CDR2: KGHSH and LQKENI. V dropped 1 base and J dropped 4; count of bases not matched to a gene: 4. CDR3 size: 15 residues. In DNA form, the CDR3 reads TGTGCCAGCTCACCACAGGGACAGCAGGGAAACACCATATATTTT. This codes for CASSPQGQQGNTIYF.